These 27 T cell receptor beta chains were all obtained from the same sample, sequenced in a study of beta chain features in type 1 diabetes. Investigators reverse transcribed all isolated RNA, so they sequenced expressed TCRB transcripts. The protocol was immunoSEQ multiplex PCR, while the TCRdb copy is restricted to in-frame clones and leaves out a portion. The data hold 850,000 to 900,000 clones, with 17% observed a single time. Sequenced sample: naive CD4+ T cells from blood. These receptors were taken from a woman under 30 in good health.

The J gene is TRBJ2-5, the V gene TRBV5-4, with unresolved D. V gave up 4 bases and J gave up 4 bases, with 20 bases separating them. Looked up from germline, CDR1 is SGHNT and CDR2 is YYREEE (reference sequence). This CDR3 is built from 16 residues. This CDR3 reads CASSRTLGALLETQYF. CDR3 DNA sequence: TGTGCCAGCAGCCGAACTTTGGGCGCTTTATTAGAGACCCAGTACTTC.

This clone showed up just a few times. This chain uses TRBV18 with TRBJ1-5; D gene unclear. This CDR3 region has 16 residues. The V and J ends lost 2 bases and 3 bases respectively, with 14 bases between them. CDR1 is KGHSH, CDR2 LQKENI, per germline. As DNA, the CDR3 is TGTGCCAGCTCACCAGATGTCAGAGATTACAATCAGCCCCAGCATTTT. It specifies CASSPDVRDYNQPQHF.

There are a few counts of this clone. In DNA form, the CDR3 reads TGTGCCAGCAGCCGGGGAGCGGGGCAAGAGACCCAGTACTTC. Encoded protein: CASSRGAGQETQYF. The chain uses TRBV14 and TRBJ2-5; 7 positions agree with TRBD2. The germline V gene has CDR1 SGHDN and CDR2 FVKESK. Trimming removed 4 bases from V and 2 bases from J; junction bases left unmatched: 4. This CDR3 has 14 amino acids.

The gene calls are TRBV27 and TRBJ1-2; no firm D call. Germline V gene sequence: CDR1 MNHEY, CDR2 SMNVEV (reference sequence). The V gene lost 0 bases and the J gene lost 2 bases, with 4 bases spanning the gap. The CDR3 is 13 residues long. Here the CDR3 reads CASSLSQNYGYTF. The CDR3, as DNA: TGTGCCAGCAGTTTATCCCAAAACTATGGCTACACCTTC.

This clone occurred a few times. This chain joins TRBV19 and TRBJ2-7, with D uncertain. The CDR3 has 14 amino acids. Germline V gene lookup returns CDR1 LNHDA and CDR2 SQIVND (reference sequence). Trimming left V 5 bases short and J 9 bases short, with 20 bases between. This chain's CDR3 is CASSSASILYGQYF. The CDR3 DNA reads TGTGCCAGTAGTTCAGCCAGCATCCTCTATGGGCAGTACTTC.

The chain joins TRBV29-1 to TRBJ1-5, with 10 bases identical to TRBD1. The CDR3 spans 17 residues. After removal of 4 bases from V and 5 bases from J, the junction contained 14 bases not matched to a gene. Germline CDR1 is SQVTM and CDR2 is ANQGSEA. The CDR3 region is CSVVFNTGTGVHQPQHF. The DNA for the CDR3 is TGCAGCGTTGTCTTCAATACCGGGACAGGGGTCCATCAGCCCCAGCATTTT.

A few counts support this clone. Other DNA sequences in the sample encode the same CDR3. The chain is built from TRBV20-1 and TRBJ2-1, with D unresolved. This CDR3 comprises 11 residues. V lost 3 bases and J lost 4, with 4 bases in between. Germline loops: CDR1 DFQATT, CDR2 SNEGSKA (reference sequence). The CDR3 coding sequence is TGCAGTGCTAGGGGGTACAATGAGCAGTTCTTC. This translates into CSARGYNEQFF.

This chain links TRBV5-1 with TRBJ2-1, with D unresolved. Per the germline V gene, CDR1 is SGHRS and CDR2 is YFSETQ. The CDR3 length is 15 residues. Trimming left V 0 bases short and J 0 bases short, with 7 bases between. The CDR3 region has the DNA TGCGCCAGCAGCTTGGCTAGAAACTCCTACAATGAGCAGTTCTTC. Amino acids: CASSLARNSYNEQFF. The whole variable domain, filled in from reference TRBV5-1 and TRBJ2-1, reads KAGVTQTPRYLIKTRGQQVTLSCSPISGHRSVSWYQQTPGQGLQFLFEYFSETQRNKGNFPGRFSGRQFSNSRSEMNVSTLELGDSALYLCASSLARNSYNEQFFGPGTRLTVL.

This clone was picked up a small number of times. The chain has TRBV9 and TRBJ2-4; TRBD1 is a possible D gene (5 bases). Deletions cut 0 bases from V and 3 bases from J, with 10 bases between. Germline lookup yields CDR1 SGDLS and CDR2 YYNGEE. The CDR3 runs 15 residues. CDR3: CASSVDGRGKNIQYF. CDR3 nucleotide sequence: TGTGCCAGCAGCGTAGATGGAAGGGGCAAAAACATTCAGTACTTC.

The V gene is TRBV19, the J gene TRBJ2-1; 9 nucleotides match TRBD1. Per the germline V gene, CDR1 is LNHDA and CDR2 is SQIVND (reference sequence). CDR3 length equals 15 residues. The ends lost 5 bases at V and 6 bases at J; junction bases unmatched: 8. Here the CDR3 reads CASSRQGDVVNEQFF. The CDR3 DNA is TGTGCCAGTAGTCGACAGGGGGATGTTGTCAATGAGCAGTTCTTC.

This clone was recorded a few times. This chain joins TRBV2 and TRBJ2-1; maybe TRBD1 (8 bases). V was trimmed by 6 bases and J by 9 bases, leaving 24 bases between them. This CDR3 has 16 residues. From germline, CDR1 is SNHLY and CDR2 FYNNEI. DNA of the CDR3: TGTGCCAGCAGGGTAACAGGGGGAACCGGCGGGGGTGAGCAGTTCTTC. Protein sequence: CASRVTGGTGGGEQFF.

Concerning this clone: This specimen includes other DNA sequences encoding the same CDR3. This sequence joins TRBV2 and TRBJ2-2, with D perhaps matching TRBD1 (6 bases). V was trimmed by 8 bases and J by 4 bases, leaving 11 bases between them. From germline, CDR1 is SNHLY and CDR2 FYNNEI. The CDR3 totals 13 residues. The CDR3 loop reads CASVQGGTGELFF. CDR3 DNA: TGTGCCAGCGTACAAGGGGGCACCGGGGAGCTGTTTTTT.

The genes are TRBV20-1 and TRBJ2-1, with a weak D call TRBD2 (5 bases). The CDR3 totals 10 residues. Germline V gene sequence: CDR1 DFQATT, CDR2 SNEGSKA (reference sequence). The V gene lost 6 bases and the J gene lost 8 bases, with 8 bases spanning the gap. The chain's CDR3 is CSAGGYEQFF. As DNA, the CDR3 is TGCAGTGCAGGCGGGTATGAGCAGTTCTTC.

This chain joins TRBV21-1 and TRBJ2-7. TRBV21-1 is a listed pseudogene. This CDR3 has 16 amino acids. The CDR3 spells CASSKENSGGAYEQYF. The CDR3 region has the DNA TGTGCCAGCAGCAAAGAAAATTCGGGCGGCGCCTACGAGCAGTACTTC.

This chain connects TRBV5-8 to TRBJ1-2; TRBD1 agrees at 10 bases. V shed 8 bases and J 4 bases; nucleotides not matched to a gene: 8. Germline CDR1 reads SGHTS; CDR2 reads YDEGEE. The CDR3 runs 14 residues. The CDR3, as DNA: TGTGCCAGTGAACCGGGACAGGGGTTCTATGGCTACACCTTC. It yields the protein CASEPGQGFYGYTF.

This chain connects TRBV19 to TRBJ1-2; D call uncertain. Trimming cost V 8 bases and J 4 bases, with 14 bases left between them. CDR1 and CDR2 (germline): LNHDA, SQIVND (reference sequence). CDR3 length: 13 residues. The CDR3 sequence: CASSHDNLYGYTF. The CDR3 bases are TGTGCCAGTTCACACGACAACCTCTATGGCTACACCTTC.

The chain employs TRBV10-2 and TRBJ2-1; TRBD2 matches 11 bases. The V gene's germline CDR1 is WSHSY and CDR2 SAAADI. The CDR3 totals 15 residues. V shed 6 bases and J 4 bases; nucleotides not matched to a gene: 5. In nucleotides, the CDR3 is TGCGCCAGCAGAAAGGGACTAGCGGAATACAATGAGCAGTTCTTC. The encoded protein is CASRKGLAEYNEQFF.

The V and J genes are TRBV19 and TRBJ1-5, with TRBD1 as a possible D gene (6 bases). The V end lost 6 bases, the J end lost 6 bases, and 15 bases lay between the germline ends. This CDR3 is built from 14 residues. CDR1 is LNHDA and CDR2 is SQIVND in the germline V gene (reference sequence). CDR3 nucleotide sequence: TGTGCCAGTAGCGGGGGGCGAGATCTTCAGCCCCAGCATTTT. This sequence encodes CASSGGRDLQPQHF.

This clone was seen a few times. The chain links TRBV9 to TRBJ1-2, with D perhaps TRBD1 (5 bases). Germline V gene lookup returns CDR1 SGDLS and CDR2 YYNGEE. V shed 4 bases and J shed 5 bases, with 18 bases lying between them. This CDR3 is 15 amino acids long. CDR3 sequence (DNA): TGTGCCAGCAGCCCCCACTCACCAGGGTTATATGGCTACACCTTC. This encodes CASSPHSPGLYGYTF.

In nucleotides, the CDR3 is TGTGCCAGCAGTGCCCAGGGCAGGAGGGGAAATCAGCCCCAGCATTTT. It specifies CASSAQGRRGNQPQHF. The chain employs TRBV2 and TRBJ1-5; maybe TRBD1 (5 bases). Per the germline V gene, CDR1 is SNHLY and CDR2 is FYNNEI. Deletions cut 4 bases from V and 4 bases from J, with 17 bases between. The CDR3 is made up of 16 amino acids. Full variable domain (outside the CDR3, taken from reference TRBV2 and TRBJ1-5): EPEVTQTPSHQVTQMGQEVILRCVPISNHLYFYWYRQILGQKVEFLVSFYNNEISEKSEIFDDQFSVERPDGSNFTLKIRSTKLEDSAMYFCASSAQGRRGNQPQHFGDGTRLSIL.

This clone came up a few times. This chain joins TRBV5-4 and TRBJ2-1; 7 nucleotides line up with TRBD1. Per the germline V gene, CDR1 is SGHNT and CDR2 is YYREEE (reference sequence). The ends lost 4 bases at V and 0 bases at J; junction bases unmatched: 4. This CDR3 spans 15 amino acids. For the CDR3, the DNA is TGTGCCAGCAGCCTACAGGGGAGCTCCTACAATGAGCAGTTCTTC. Translating it yields CASSLQGSSYNEQFF.

This clone was seen more than once but under ten times. The rearrangement links TRBV28 to TRBJ2-7; tentative D call: TRBD1 (6 bases). Germline V CDR1 and CDR2: MDHEN, SYDVKM. With 6 bases removed from V and 3 bases from J, the gap between germline ends came to 9 bases. This CDR3 contains 12 residues. The CDR3 DNA sequence: TGTGCCAGCAGCATACAGGGCTACGAGCAGTACTTC. Its protein product is CASSIQGYEQYF.

This clone was observed a few times. This chain joins TRBV7-9 and TRBJ2-1; 7 bases line up with TRBD1. The CDR3 extends over 16 amino acids. Trimming removed 5 bases from V and 4 bases from J; junction bases left unmatched: 11. Per germline, CDR1 SEHNR and CDR2 FQNEAQ (reference sequence). DNA for the CDR3: TGTGCCAGCAGCAATACCCGGGACAGAAATTACAATGAGCAGTTCTTC. This encodes CASSNTRDRNYNEQFF. The full variable domain, in which reference TRBV7-9 and TRBJ2-1 provide the parts outside the CDR3, is DTGVSQNPRHKITKRGQNVTFRCDPISEHNRLYWYRQTLGQGPEFLTYFQNEAQLEKSRLLSDRFSAERPKGSFSTLEIQRTEQGDSAMYLCASSNTRDRNYNEQFFGPGTRLTVL.

The V and J genes are TRBV7-2 and TRBJ2-6, with a tentative D call TRBD2 (5 bases). There are 16 residues in the CDR3. V was shortened by 3 bases and J by 4 bases, with 13 bases between the two germline ends. The V gene's germline CDR1 is SGHTA and CDR2 FQGNSA. The CDR3 coding sequence is TGTGCCAGCAGCTTTGGCCCCACGGGAGGGGCCAACGTCCTGACTTTC. It is translated as CASSFGPTGGANVLTF.

This sequence joins TRBV13 and TRBJ2-1, with D possibly matching TRBD2 (5 bases). The CDR3 covers 15 residues. Looked up from germline, CDR1 is PRHDT and CDR2 is FYEKMQ (reference sequence). V lost 1 base, J lost 4 bases, and 11 bases lay in between. CDR3 sequence reads: CASSLVADSYNEQFF. CDR3 bases: TGTGCCAGCAGCTTAGTGGCGGACTCTTACAATGAGCAGTTCTTC. Full variable domain (missing parts from reference TRBV13 and TRBJ2-1): AAGVIQSPRHLIKEKRETATLKCYPIPRHDTVYWYQQGPGQDPQFLISFYEKMQSDKGSIPDRFSAQQFSDYHSELNMSSLELGDSALYFCASSLVADSYNEQFFGPGTRLTVL.

This sequence joins TRBV4-3 and TRBJ1-2; perhaps TRBD1 as D (5 bases). The V end was cut by 1 base, the J end by 1 base, with 13 bases between. The CDR3 consists of 16 residues. In germline, CDR1 is LGHNA, CDR2 YSLEER. CDR3 residues: CASSQGPRQNNYGYTF. Written as DNA, the CDR3 is TGCGCCAGCAGCCAAGGCCCCCGACAGAATAACTATGGCTACACCTTC.

This clone was seen a handful of times. The chain couples TRBV29-1 to TRBJ2-3, with 8 bases matching TRBD1. Germline assignment: CDR1 SQVTM and CDR2 ANQGSEA. The trim removed 7 bases at V and 4 bases at J, leaving 4 bases unmatched. The CDR3 is made up of 12 amino acids. The CDR3 DNA reads TGCAGCGCCCGGACAGGGTCAGATACGCAGTATTTT. As protein: CSARTGSDTQYF.